This passage covers 12 T cell receptor beta chains from one sample sequenced in a study of cytomegalovirus exposure and HLA in healthy donors. 13 Jbeta primers and 60 Vbeta primers were used for the PCR. TCRdb's table, derived via immunoSEQ multiplex PCR, lists solely in-frame clones and lacks some. The data contain more than 150,000 clones, more than 70% of them singletons. The specimen was PBMCs. The receptors were sampled from a girl between 10 and 17 years old in good health and CMV-seropositive.

CDR3 nucleotides: TGTGCCAGCAGCCCCAGCGGGATAAATGAGCAGTTCTTC. It specifies CASSPSGINEQFF. This chain links TRBV6-5 with TRBJ2-1, with 7 nucleotides matching TRBD2. Trimming at V came to 6 bases and at J to 7 bases, leaving 6 bases not matched to a gene. Germline CDR1 and CDR2: MNHEY and SVGAGI. This CDR3 is 13 amino acids long.

The CDR3 DNA sequence: TGTGCCAGCAGCTACAGGGGCAACGAGCAGTACTTC. Residues: CASSYRGNEQYF. The chain uses TRBV7-9 and TRBJ2-7, with TRBD1 identical over 7 bases. The ends lost 4 bases at V and 5 bases at J; junction bases unmatched: 2. The CDR3 runs to 12 residues. Germline V gives CDR1 SEHNR, CDR2 FQNEAQ (reference sequence).

This clone came up a few times. The chain carries TRBV29-1 and TRBJ2-5; 11 bases line up with TRBD2. CDR1 is SQVTM, CDR2 ANQGSEA, per germline. The CDR3 sequence is 13 residues long. Trimming took 4 bases from V and 6 from J; bases not matched to a gene: 4. CDR3 residues: CSVALAGGQTQYF. In DNA, the CDR3 is TGCAGCGTTGCTCTAGCGGGAGGACAGACCCAGTACTTC.

This clone was recorded a few times. The rearrangement uses TRBV29-1 and TRBJ2-1; 9 nucleotides agree with TRBD2. V dropped 4 bases and J dropped 13; count of bases not matched to a gene: 8. The CDR3 runs 12 residues. Germline V CDR1 and CDR2: SQVTM, ANQGSEA. CDR3 protein: CSVGVAGVVQFF. CDR3 nucleotides: TGCAGCGTTGGGGTAGCGGGAGTAGTTCAGTTCTTC.

The chain uses TRBV4-1 and TRBJ2-1; 14 bases agree with TRBD2. CDR3 length: 21 amino acids. V shed 0 bases and J 1 base; nucleotides not matched to a gene: 11. Looked up from germline, CDR1 is MGHRA and CDR2 is YSYEKL. CDR3 DNA: TGCGCCAGCAGCCAAGAATCGGGTCAAGGACTAGCGGGAGGATCCTACAATGAGCAGTTCTTC. Residues: CASSQESGQGLAGGSYNEQFF.

The gene calls are TRBV19 and TRBJ2-2, with D possibly being TRBD2 (6 bases). The CDR3 is 14 residues long. CDR1 LNHDA and CDR2 SQIVND come from the germline V gene (reference sequence). V lost 5 bases and J lost 4, with 11 bases in between. The CDR3 protein is CASSPSVGTGELFF. CDR3 in DNA: TGTGCCAGTAGTCCTAGCGTTGGCACCGGGGAGCTGTTTTTT.

This rearrangement joins TRBV28 to TRBJ1-2; perhaps TRBD1 as D (5 bases). The germline V and J ends were trimmed by 3 bases and 4 bases, with 9 bases remaining between them. Germline V gene data show CDR1 as MDHEN and CDR2 as SYDVKM. This CDR3 has 13 amino acids. The CDR3 DNA reads TGTGCCAGCAGTTTTGGGGGGTCCTATGGCTACACCTTC. It encodes CASSFGGSYGYTF.

The rearrangement joins TRBV11-1 to TRBJ2-7; TRBD2 matches at 8 bases. With V trimmed by 4 bases and J by 0 bases, 8 bases remained unmatched. This CDR3 is built from 16 residues. CDR1 and CDR2 from the germline V gene are SGHAT and FQDESV (reference sequence). The CDR3 coding sequence is TGTGCCAGCAGCTCCTCCTTAGCGGGGAGCTCCTACGAGCAGTACTTC. Its translation: CASSSSLAGSSYEQYF.

The DNA of the CDR3 is TGTGCCACATCAAGCGGGTTTTCCTCCTACAATGAGCAGTTCTTC. It translates to CATSSGFSSYNEQFF. The chain employs TRBV6-1 and TRBJ2-1, with a tentative D call TRBD2 (6 bases). The length of the CDR3 is 15 residues. CDR1 is MNHNS, CDR2 SASEGT, per germline. The V gene lost 10 bases and the J gene lost 0 bases, with 16 bases spanning the gap.

This chain links TRBV25-1 with TRBJ2-1; D ambiguous. This CDR3 has 14 residues. The V and J ends lost 7 bases and 4 bases respectively, with 14 bases between them. Germline V gene data show CDR1 as MGHDK and CDR2 as SYGVNS. CDR3 coding DNA: TGTGCCAGCACCGGCGGAACCTCTTACAATGAGCAGTTCTTC. Protein product: CASTGGTSYNEQFF.

The chain recombines TRBV20-1 with TRBJ2-1; possible D gene TRBD2, 5 bases. CDR3 size: 11 residues. Germline lookup yields CDR1 DFQATT and CDR2 SNEGSKA (reference sequence). V lost 3 bases and J 9 bases, leaving 9 bases between the germline ends. The CDR3 DNA reads TGCAGTGCTAGGGGGAGCCCTGAGCAGTTCTTC. Its protein is CSARGSPEQFF.

The chain links TRBV6-6 to TRBJ1-2; a weak D match, TRBD1 (6 bases). Trimming removed 4 bases at V and 6 bases at J, with 15 bases between. Germline V gene data show CDR1 as MNHNY and CDR2 as SVGAGI (reference sequence). The CDR3 has 14 residues. Here the CDR3 DNA reads TGTGCCAGCAGTTCTTGGGACAACTGGGATGGCTACACCTTC. Its protein product is CASSSWDNWDGYTF.